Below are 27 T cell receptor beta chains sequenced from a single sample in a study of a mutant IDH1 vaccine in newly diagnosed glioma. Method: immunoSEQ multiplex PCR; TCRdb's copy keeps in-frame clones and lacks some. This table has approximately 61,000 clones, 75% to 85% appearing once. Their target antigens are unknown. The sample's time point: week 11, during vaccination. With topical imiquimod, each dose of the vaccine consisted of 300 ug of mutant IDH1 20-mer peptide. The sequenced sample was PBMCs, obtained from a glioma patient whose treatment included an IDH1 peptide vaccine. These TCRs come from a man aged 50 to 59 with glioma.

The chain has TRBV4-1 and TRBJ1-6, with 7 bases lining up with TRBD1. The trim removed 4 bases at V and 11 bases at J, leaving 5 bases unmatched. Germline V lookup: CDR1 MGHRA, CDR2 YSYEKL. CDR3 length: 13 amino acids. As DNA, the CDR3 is TGCGCCAGCAGCCTGGGACAGACTCCACCCCTCCACTTT. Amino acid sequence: CASSLGQTPPLHF.

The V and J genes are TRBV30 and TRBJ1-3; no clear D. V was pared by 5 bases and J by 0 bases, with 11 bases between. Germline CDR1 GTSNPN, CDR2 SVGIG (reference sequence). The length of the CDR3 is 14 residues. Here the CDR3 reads CAWHLRGSGNTIYF. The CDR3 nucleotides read TGTGCCTGGCACCTGAGAGGCTCTGGAAACACCATATATTTT.

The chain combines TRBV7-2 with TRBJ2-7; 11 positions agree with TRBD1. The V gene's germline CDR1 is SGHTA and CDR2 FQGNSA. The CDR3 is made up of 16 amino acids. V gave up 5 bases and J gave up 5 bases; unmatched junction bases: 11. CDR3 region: CASSTQGTGGGDEQYF. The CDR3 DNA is TGTGCCAGCAGCACCCAAGGGACAGGGGGTGGGGACGAGCAGTACTTC.

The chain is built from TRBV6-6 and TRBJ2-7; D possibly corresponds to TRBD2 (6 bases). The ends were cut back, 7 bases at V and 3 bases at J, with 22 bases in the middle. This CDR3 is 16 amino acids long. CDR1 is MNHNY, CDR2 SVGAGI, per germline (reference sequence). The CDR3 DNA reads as TGTGCCAGCACAGAAATCACCGGGACTTTCGGCTACGAGCAGTACTTC. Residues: CASTEITGTFGYEQYF.

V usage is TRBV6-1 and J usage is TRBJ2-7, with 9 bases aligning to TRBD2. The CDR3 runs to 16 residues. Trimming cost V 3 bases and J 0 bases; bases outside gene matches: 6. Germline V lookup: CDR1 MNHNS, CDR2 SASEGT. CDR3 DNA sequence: TGTGCCAGCAGTGACACTAGCGGGCACCTCTCCTACGAGCAGTACTTC. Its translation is CASSDTSGHLSYEQYF.

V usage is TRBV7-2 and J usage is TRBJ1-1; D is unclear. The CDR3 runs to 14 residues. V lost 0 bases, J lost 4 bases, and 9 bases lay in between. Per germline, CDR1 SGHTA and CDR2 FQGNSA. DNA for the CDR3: TGTGCCAGCAGCTTAGCTCTCAGGTTCACTGAAGCTTTCTTT. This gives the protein CASSLALRFTEAFF. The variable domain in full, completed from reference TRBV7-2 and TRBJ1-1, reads GAGVSQSPSNKVTEKGKDVELRCDPISGHTALYWYRQSLGQGLEFLIYFQGNSAPDKSGLPSDRFSAERTGGSVSTLTIQRTQQEDSAVYLCASSLALRFTEAFFGQGTRLTVV.

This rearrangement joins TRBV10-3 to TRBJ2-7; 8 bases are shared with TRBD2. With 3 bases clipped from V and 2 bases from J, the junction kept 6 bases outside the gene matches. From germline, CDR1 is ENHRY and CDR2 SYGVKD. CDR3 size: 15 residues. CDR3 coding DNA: TGTGCCATCAGTGAAGGTAGCGGGGTACCCTACGAGCAGTACTTC. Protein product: CAISEGSGVPYEQYF.

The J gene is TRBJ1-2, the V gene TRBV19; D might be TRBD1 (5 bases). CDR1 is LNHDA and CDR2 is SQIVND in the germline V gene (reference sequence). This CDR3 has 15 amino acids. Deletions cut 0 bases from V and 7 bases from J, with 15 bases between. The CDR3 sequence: CASSIDYRTPRGYTF. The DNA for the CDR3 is TGTGCCAGTAGTATAGATTACAGGACGCCCCGTGGCTACACCTTC.

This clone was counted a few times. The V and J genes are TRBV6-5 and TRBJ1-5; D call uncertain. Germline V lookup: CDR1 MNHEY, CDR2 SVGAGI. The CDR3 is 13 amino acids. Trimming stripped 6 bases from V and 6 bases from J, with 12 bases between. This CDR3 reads CASSPREAQPQHF. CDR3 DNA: TGTGCCAGCAGCCCCCGGGAGGCTCAGCCCCAGCATTTT.

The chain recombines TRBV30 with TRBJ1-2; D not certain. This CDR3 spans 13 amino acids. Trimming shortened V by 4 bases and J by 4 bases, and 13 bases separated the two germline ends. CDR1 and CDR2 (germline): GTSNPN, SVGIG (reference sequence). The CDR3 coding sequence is TGTGCCTGGACTCTTAACACCCTCTATGGCTACACCTTC. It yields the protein CAWTLNTLYGYTF.

CDR3 loop: CASSFFPFSAGGSTDTQYF. The CDR3 nucleotides are TGTGCCAGCAGTTTCTTCCCATTCTCAGCGGGAGGAAGCACAGATACGCAGTATTTT. The chain carries TRBV27 and TRBJ2-3; TRBD2 matches 9 bases. V was pared by 3 bases and J by 0 bases, with 13 bases of the junction left unmatched. CDR3 length: 19 residues. Germline CDR1 and CDR2: MNHEY and SMNVEV (reference sequence).

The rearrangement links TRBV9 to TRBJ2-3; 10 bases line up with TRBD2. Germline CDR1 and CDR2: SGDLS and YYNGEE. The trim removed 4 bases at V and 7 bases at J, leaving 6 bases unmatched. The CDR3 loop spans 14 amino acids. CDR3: CASSPSGGAYTQYF. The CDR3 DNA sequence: TGTGCCAGCAGCCCGAGCGGGGGGGCGTATACGCAGTATTTT. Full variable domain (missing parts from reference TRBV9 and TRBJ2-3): DSGVTQTPKHLITATGQRVTLRCSPRSGDLSVYWYQQSLDQGLQFLIQYYNGEERAKGNILERFSAQQFPDLHSELNLSSLELGDSALYFCASSPSGGAYTQYFGPGTRLTVL.

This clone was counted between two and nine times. The CDR3 DNA reads as TGTGCCAGCAGCTTGGCCCCGGGCACTGAAGCTTTCTTT. It yields the protein CASSLAPGTEAFF. The V and J genes are TRBV5-4 and TRBJ1-1, with D uncertain. Per germline, CDR1 SGHNT and CDR2 YYREEE (reference sequence). Deletions cut 0 bases from V and 4 bases from J, with 7 bases between. This CDR3 has 13 residues. The full variable domain, its missing parts supplied by reference TRBV5-4 and TRBJ1-1, is ETGVTQSPTHLIKTRGQQVTLRCSSQSGHNTVSWYQQALGQGPQFIFQYYREEENGRGNFPPRFSGLQFPNYSSELNVNALELDDSALYLCASSLAPGTEAFFGQGTRLTVV.

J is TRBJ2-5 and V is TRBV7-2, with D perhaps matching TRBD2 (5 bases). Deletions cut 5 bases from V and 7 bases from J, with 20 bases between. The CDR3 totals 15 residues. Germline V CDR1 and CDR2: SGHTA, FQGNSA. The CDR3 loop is CASSQLGGPEGTQYF. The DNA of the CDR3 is TGTGCCAGCAGCCAACTAGGCGGGCCAGAAGGGACCCAGTACTTC. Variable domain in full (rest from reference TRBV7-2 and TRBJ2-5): GAGVSQSPSNKVTEKGKDVELRCDPISGHTALYWYRQSLGQGLEFLIYFQGNSAPDKSGLPSDRFSAERTGGSVSTLTIQRTQQEDSAVYLCASSQLGGPEGTQYFGPGTRLLVL.

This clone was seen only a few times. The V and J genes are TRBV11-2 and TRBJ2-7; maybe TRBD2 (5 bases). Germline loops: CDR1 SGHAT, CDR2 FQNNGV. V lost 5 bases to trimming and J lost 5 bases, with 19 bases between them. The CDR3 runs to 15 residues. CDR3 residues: CASSPSLRENHEQYF. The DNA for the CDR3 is TGTGCCAGCAGCCCCTCCCTGAGGGAGAACCACGAGCAGTACTTC.

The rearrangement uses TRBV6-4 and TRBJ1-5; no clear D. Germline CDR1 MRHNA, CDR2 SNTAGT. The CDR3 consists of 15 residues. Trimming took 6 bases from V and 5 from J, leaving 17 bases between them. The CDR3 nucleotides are TGTGCCAGCAGCAACAACGCGGGGTTGGATCAGCCCCAGCATTTT. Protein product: CASSNNAGLDQPQHF.

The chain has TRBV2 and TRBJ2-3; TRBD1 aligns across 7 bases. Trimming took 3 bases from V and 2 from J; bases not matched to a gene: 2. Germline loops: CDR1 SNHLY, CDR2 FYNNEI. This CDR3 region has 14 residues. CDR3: CASSDGTDTDTQYF. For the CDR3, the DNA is TGTGCCAGCAGTGATGGGACAGACACAGATACGCAGTATTTT.

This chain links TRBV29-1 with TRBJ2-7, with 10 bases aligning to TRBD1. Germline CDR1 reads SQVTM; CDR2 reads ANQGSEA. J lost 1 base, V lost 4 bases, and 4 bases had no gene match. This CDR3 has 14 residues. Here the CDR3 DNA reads TGCAGCGTTGTCCGGGGACAGGGGTCCTACGAGCAGTACTTC. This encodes CSVVRGQGSYEQYF.

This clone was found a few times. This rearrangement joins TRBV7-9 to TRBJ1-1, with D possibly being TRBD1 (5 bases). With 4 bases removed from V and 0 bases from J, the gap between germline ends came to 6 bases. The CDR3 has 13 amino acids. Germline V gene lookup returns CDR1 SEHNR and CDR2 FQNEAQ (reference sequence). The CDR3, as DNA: TGTGCCAGCAGCTCAGGGATGAACACTGAAGCTTTCTTT. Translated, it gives CASSSGMNTEAFF.

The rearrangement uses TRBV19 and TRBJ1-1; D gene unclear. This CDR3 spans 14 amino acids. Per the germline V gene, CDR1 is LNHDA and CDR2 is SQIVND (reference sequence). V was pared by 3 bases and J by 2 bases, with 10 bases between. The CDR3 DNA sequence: TGTGCCAGTAGTATGAGAGAATTTAACACTGAAGCTTTCTTT. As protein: CASSMREFNTEAFF.

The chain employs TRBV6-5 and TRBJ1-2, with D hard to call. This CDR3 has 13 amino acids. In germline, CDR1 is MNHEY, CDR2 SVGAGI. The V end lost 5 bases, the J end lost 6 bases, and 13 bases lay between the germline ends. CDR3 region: CASSEQPIHGYTF. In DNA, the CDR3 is TGTGCCAGCAGTGAACAGCCTATTCATGGCTACACCTTC.

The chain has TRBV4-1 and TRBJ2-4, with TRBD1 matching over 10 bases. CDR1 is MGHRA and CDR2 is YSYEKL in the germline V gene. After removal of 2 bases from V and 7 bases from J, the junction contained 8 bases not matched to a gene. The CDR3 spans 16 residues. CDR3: CASSQTGTGVENIQYF. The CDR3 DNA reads TGCGCCAGCAGCCAAACCGGGACAGGGGTCGAGAACATTCAGTACTTC.

The CDR3 is CASSSSSNQPQHF. DNA for the CDR3: TGTGCCAGCTCGTCAAGTAGCAATCAGCCCCAGCATTTT. The chain couples TRBV18 to TRBJ1-5; D unclear. CDR3 length equals 13 residues. Trimming took 6 bases from V and 0 from J, leaving 6 bases between them. Germline V lookup: CDR1 KGHSH, CDR2 LQKENI.

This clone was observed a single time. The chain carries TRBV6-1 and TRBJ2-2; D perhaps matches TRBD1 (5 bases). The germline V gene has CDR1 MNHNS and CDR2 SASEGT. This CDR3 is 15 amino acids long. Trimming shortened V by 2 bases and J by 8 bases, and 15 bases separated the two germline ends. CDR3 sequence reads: CASSEKVGRAGELFF. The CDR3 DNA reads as TGTGCCAGCAGTGAAAAAGTCGGCAGGGCTGGGGAGCTGTTTTTT.

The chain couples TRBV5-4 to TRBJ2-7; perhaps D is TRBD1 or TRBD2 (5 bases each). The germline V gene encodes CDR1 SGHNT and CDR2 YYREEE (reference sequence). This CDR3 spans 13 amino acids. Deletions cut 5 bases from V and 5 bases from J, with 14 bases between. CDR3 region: CASSFPGRHEQYF. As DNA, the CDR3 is TGTGCCAGCAGTTTCCCGGGACGCCACGAGCAGTACTTC.

This chain's CDR3 is CAISGKGIAGNTIYF. For the CDR3, the DNA is TGTGCCATCAGTGGAAAGGGGATAGCTGGAAACACCATATATTTT. The chain couples TRBV10-3 to TRBJ1-3; D may be TRBD1 (5 bases). Trimming cost V 4 bases and J 2 bases, with 12 bases left between them. Germline V gene sequence: CDR1 ENHRY, CDR2 SYGVKD. The CDR3 is 15 amino acids.

Written as DNA, the CDR3 is TGTGCCAGCAGCTTGTATCGCAATCAGCCCCAGCATTTT. It encodes CASSLYRNQPQHF. This chain joins TRBV7-8 and TRBJ1-5; no clear D gene. Germline V gene sequence: CDR1 SGHVS, CDR2 FQNEAQ. The CDR3 is made up of 13 amino acids. V lost 3 bases, J lost 2 bases, and 5 bases lay in between. Together with reference TRBV7-8 and TRBJ1-5, the CDR3 gives the full variable domain: GAGVSQSPRYKVAKRGQDVALRCDPISGHVSLFWYQQALGQGPEFLTYFQNEAQLDKSGLPSDRFFAERPEGSVSTLKIQRTQQEDSAVYLCASSLYRNQPQHFGDGTRLSIL.